This T cell receptor beta chain was captured by sequencing in a study of shared clonotypes between healthy human individuals (dated by TCRdb to between 2020 and 2021). Notes on the research overall: The cohort included three men and a couple of women between 18 and 49 years of age. For each donor, CD4 naive and CD4 memory were each run on three plates, CD8 naive on two plates, and CD8 memory on one plate. To estimate repertoire size and how much clonotypes are shared between individuals, the study performed deep sequencing of blood TCR repertoires from five healthy adults. Different laboratories and diverse techniques were used to prepare libraries and sequence TCR repertoires, to increase sequencing depth and limit assay-specific biases. Leukapheresis yielded between about 0.94 and 8.9 billion PBMCs per donor.

The donors were healthy, HIV-negative adults with no recently reported acute infections or vaccinations. Every donor was a Caucasian adult residing in Nashville, Tennessee, USA. CD4+ T cells were enriched by magnetic negative selection, after which naive cells were positively selected on CD45RA and the negative fraction was taken as the memory subset. Blood was obtained by leukapheresis, after which PBMCs were separated by Ficoll-Histopaque density gradient centrifugation and cryopreserved in liquid nitrogen vapor phase. Analytical flow cytometry was used to check the purity and quantity of each magnetically sorted T cell population. From each sorted fraction, genomic DNA was isolated and quantified by UV absorbance on a Nanodrop 2000c. Of note for this clone: It lacks a known antigen. No base quality values were provided; no much bigger clone lies one nucleotide off.

Using the deep immunoSEQ assay, TCR CDR3 regions were amplified from genomic DNA by multiplex PCR. For each cell subset, the extracted genomic DNA was distributed evenly across all wells of several immunoSEQ 96-well plates, and each plate served as one replicate. For sorted subsets, each replicate PCR was loaded with approximately 200 ng genomic DNA, equivalent to some 27,000 T cell genomes. Purified libraries were measured with a Qubit 3.0 fluorometer, size-checked on a Bioanalyzer 2100, and measured again with the KAPA Library Quantification kit. Every immunoSEQ 96-well plate was sequenced on a separate single-read 150-cycle Illumina NextSeq 550 flow cell. For the original study's pipeline: The immunoSEQ output contained only junctional sequences without quality scores, so filtering could not match that applied to full-length reads. Sequences were annotated with PyIR, a Python wrapper for IgBLAST v1.9, and V/J genes and CDR3 were assigned using IMGT germline references. Reads were removed for weak V/J assignments (E-value above 1e-6), missing CDR3, stop codons, out-of-frame junctions, or ambiguous translated residues. V3J clonotypes were defined as sequences sharing the same inferred V gene, J gene, and CDR3 amino acid sequence. The percentage overlap between two repertoires was calculated by dividing the number of shared unique clonotypes by the size of the smaller repertoire. Three approaches were used to assess repertoire richness: RTK rarefaction, the Chao1 estimator, and Recon v2.1 estimates of unobserved clonotypes. Generation probabilities were computed with OLGA for all TCRbeta clonotypes obtained by the gDNA method from several donors. TCRdb holds this immuneACCESS table with in-frame rearrangements only. Some clones are missing; in checked studies, unresolved V genes explain under half, and the rest has no known cause. The D gene and trimming were derived from the DNA, and the V and J assignments and clone size from that table. This sample holds under 2,500,000 clones; 90% to 97% were observed only once. Less than 0.15% of the sample lies in the top ten.

The CDR3 starts with the cysteine, ends with the phenylalanine, and has 13 residues. Only CDR3 DNA is held: 39 bases, read in frame from base 1. CDR1 and CDR2 are drawn from the germline V gene: LGHNA, YSLEER. Relative to germline, V is 1 base shorter and J is 8 bases shorter, with 11 bases between their ends. Summary of the overall study and its limitations: Pairwise subsampling indicated that sequencing depth was expected to affect the degree of clonotype sharing among donors. Estimated clonotype richness was generally larger for naive than for memory subsets. Incomplete sequencing was indicated by rarefaction of sorted-subset datasets, despite the large sequencing depth. Sampling was limited to blood, and TCR repertoires in tissue likely differ from TCR repertoires in blood. Compared with non-shared clonotypes, clonotypes shared by all four sorted-subset donors had higher generation probabilities. Because the study included only a small number of donors, the genetic and exposure-history diversity represented was limited. Across a handful of donors, about 5% of naive CD4, over 3% of naive CD8, roughly 2.2% of memory CD4, and over 0.35% of memory CD8 clonotypes were shared.

The sample was naive CD4+ T cells sorted from blood. This specimen's cell subset or site label, per the study, means: CD45RA+ positively selected. The receptor was derived from a young man in good health. This chain joins TRBV4-3 to TRBJ1-2; no D gene is confidently identified. CDR3 protein: CASSQAYRDGYTF. The nucleotide sequence is given as TGCGCCAGCAGCCAAGCTTACAGAGACGGCTACACCTTC.